These 31 T cell receptor beta chains were sequenced from one sample in a study of blood T cell repertoires in COVID-19 (dated by TCRdb to between 2020 and 2021). Libraries were built with the immunoSEQ multiplex PCR assay. Held by TCRdb, this immuneACCESS table contains in-frame sequences only and omits some clones. Under half of the omission traces to an unresolved V gene where checked; the cause of the rest is unknown. The sample data list roughly 200,000 clones, and roughly 83% of these were observed just once. The ten top clones hold 5.5% to 7% of the sample. The sample taken for sequencing was peripheral blood. Receptor source: a woman aged 40-49 years with COVID-19, enrolled during active disease.

This clone was found a few times. V gene TRBV4-3 combines with J gene TRBJ2-3, with 8 bases aligning to TRBD2. Per the germline V gene, CDR1 is LGHNA and CDR2 is YSLEER. V dropped 1 base and J dropped 3; count of bases not matched to a gene: 6. CDR3 length equals 16 residues. The DNA for the CDR3 is TGCGCCAGCAGCCAAGTACGCTCGGGGGGGACAGATACGCAGTATTTT. It is translated as CASSQVRSGGTDTQYF.

The CDR3 nucleotides read TGTGCCAGCTCGCCCAACAGGGCCTTGAACACTGAAGCTTTCTTT. It encodes CASSPNRALNTEAFF. The chain is built from TRBV18 and TRBJ1-1, with TRBD1 as a possible D gene (6 bases). Germline V gene lookup returns CDR1 KGHSH and CDR2 LQKENI. This CDR3 spans 15 amino acids. Trimming pared 6 bases from V and 0 bases from J, leaving 14 bases between.

The chain has TRBV4-3 and TRBJ1-5; a weak D match, TRBD1 (6 bases). The CDR3 contains 13 residues. Germline V gives CDR1 LGHNA, CDR2 YSLEER. V lost 0 bases, J lost 7 bases, and 7 bases lay in between. The CDR3 loop reads CASSQDQGQPQHF. CDR3 DNA: TGCGCCAGCAGCCAAGACCAGGGGCAGCCCCAGCATTTT.

The genes are TRBV5-1 and TRBJ1-2; the D gene is possibly TRBD1 (6 bases). Looked up from germline, CDR1 is SGHRS and CDR2 is YFSETQ. The V end was cut by 4 bases, the J end by 4 bases, with 20 bases between. There are 16 residues in the CDR3. The CDR3: CASSPGSDSYLYGYTF. The CDR3 region has the DNA TGCGCCAGCAGCCCGGGGTCGGACAGTTATCTCTATGGCTACACCTTC.

The rearrangement links TRBV30 to TRBJ1-4; unclear D gene. The CDR3 has 13 residues. Per germline, CDR1 GTSNPN and CDR2 SVGIG (reference sequence). V was clipped by 1 base and J by 8 bases, with 11 bases between them. The CDR3 is CAWSGRTGEKLFF. The CDR3 DNA reads as TGTGCCTGGAGTGGGCGGACGGGAGAAAAACTGTTTTTT.

The chain is built from TRBV14 and TRBJ1-1; possible D gene TRBD1, 6 bases. Per the germline V gene, CDR1 is SGHDN and CDR2 is FVKESK. Deletions cut 4 bases from V and 11 bases from J, with 14 bases between. This CDR3 region has 12 residues. The CDR3 bases are TGTGCCAGCAGCCTCCAGGCAGGGGATGCTTTCTTT. Translating it yields CASSLQAGDAFF.

V gene TRBV29-1 combines with J gene TRBJ1-4; D call uncertain. CDR3 length: 15 residues. Between the trimmed V and J ends, which lost 5 bases and 6 bases, there was a span of 19 bases. Per the germline V gene, CDR1 is SQVTM and CDR2 is ANQGSEA. The CDR3 here is CSVSGPPEEDEKLFF. CDR3 DNA sequence: TGCAGCGTTTCCGGGCCGCCTGAGGAGGATGAAAAACTGTTTTTT.

The V gene is TRBV2, the J gene TRBJ2-3; 10 nucleotides match TRBD2. The CDR3 totals 15 residues. Germline trimming cut 8 bases from V and 4 bases from J; bases unmatched to any gene: 9. The germline V gene encodes CDR1 SNHLY and CDR2 FYNNEI. The chain's CDR3 is CASRVLAGRADTQYF. The CDR3 DNA reads TGTGCCAGCCGTGTACTAGCGGGGAGGGCAGATACGCAGTATTTT.

The chain uses TRBV7-9 and TRBJ2-1; TRBD2 matches at 9 bases. V shed 3 bases, J shed 2 bases, and the junction held 5 bases outside the gene matches. Germline V gene data show CDR1 as SEHNR and CDR2 as FQNEAQ (reference sequence). CDR3 size: 16 residues. The CDR3 region has the DNA TGTGCCAGCAGCTTTTTGGCGGGAGGGCCCTACAATGAGCAGTTCTTC. Translating it yields CASSFLAGGPYNEQFF.

The chain uses TRBV2 and TRBJ1-2, with 7 bases identical to TRBD1. CDR1 is SNHLY, CDR2 FYNNEI, per germline. V lost 8 bases, J lost 2 bases, and 2 bases stayed unmatched. The CDR3 is made up of 12 amino acids. The CDR3 is CASGDSNYGYTF. The CDR3 DNA reads TGTGCCAGCGGGGACAGCAACTATGGCTACACCTTC. The variable domain in full, completed from reference TRBV2 and TRBJ1-2, reads EPEVTQTPSHQVTQMGQEVILRCVPISNHLYFYWYRQILGQKVEFLVSFYNNEISEKSEIFDDQFSVERPDGSNFTLKIRSTKLEDSAMYFCASGDSNYGYTFGSGTRLTVV.

This sequence joins TRBV5-1 and TRBJ2-7, with D possibly being TRBD1 (5 bases). The CDR3 sequence is 15 residues long. With 4 bases removed from V and 0 bases from J, the gap between germline ends came to 14 bases. Germline V gene data show CDR1 as SGHRS and CDR2 as YFSETQ. As DNA, the CDR3 is TGCGCCAGCAGCCCCCTCGACAGCGCCTCCTACGAGCAGTACTTC. This translates into CASSPLDSASYEQYF.

This chain connects TRBV10-3 to TRBJ1-2; a weak D match, TRBD1 (6 bases). CDR1 is ENHRY and CDR2 is SYGVKD in the germline V gene. The CDR3 covers 14 residues. V gave up 9 bases and J gave up 8 bases, with 22 bases separating them. This chain's CDR3 is CAIGGGPSRDGYTF. The CDR3 bases are TGTGCCATTGGGGGGGGCCCCTCAAGGGACGGCTACACCTTC.

The chain couples TRBV7-8 to TRBJ1-2, with no clear D. Germline V lookup: CDR1 SGHVS, CDR2 FQNEAQ. The ends were cut back, 2 bases at V and 2 bases at J, with 6 bases in the middle. The CDR3 extends over 13 amino acids. CDR3 loop: CASSLNENYGYTF. CDR3 coding DNA: TGTGCCAGCAGCTTAAACGAGAACTATGGCTACACCTTC.

The chain couples TRBV5-1 to TRBJ2-1, with D maybe TRBD2 (6 bases). V lost 3 bases to trimming and J lost 7 bases, with 20 bases between them. Germline V gives CDR1 SGHRS, CDR2 YFSETQ. The CDR3 covers 16 residues. CDR3 loop: CASSSEGLFGRNEQFF. The CDR3 DNA is TGCGCCAGCAGCTCGGAGGGACTCTTCGGGCGGAATGAGCAGTTCTTC. Combining the CDR3 with reference TRBV5-1 and TRBJ2-1 gives the whole variable domain KAGVTQTPRYLIKTRGQQVTLSCSPISGHRSVSWYQQTPGQGLQFLFEYFSETQRNKGNFPGRFSGRQFSNSRSEMNVSTLELGDSALYLCASSSEGLFGRNEQFFGPGTRLTVL.

The rearrangement uses TRBV11-2 and TRBJ1-5; D is perhaps TRBD1 (6 bases). The V end lost 0 bases, the J end lost 8 bases, and 26 bases lay between the germline ends. The CDR3 runs to 19 residues. CDR1 is SGHAT, CDR2 FQNNGV, per germline. CDR3 in amino acids: CASSLEATTGTAERKPQHF. DNA of the CDR3: TGTGCCAGCAGCTTAGAAGCTACTACAGGGACGGCCGAAAGGAAGCCCCAGCATTTT.

The chain recombines TRBV15 with TRBJ2-7; 7 positions agree with TRBD1. V dropped 4 bases and J dropped 1; count of bases not matched to a gene: 7. CDR1 and CDR2 from the germline V gene are LNHNV and YYDKDF (reference sequence). This CDR3 spans 15 amino acids. CDR3 nucleotide sequence: TGTGCCACCAGCACCCCGATGGGACAGTCCTACGAGCAGTACTTC. Encoded protein: CATSTPMGQSYEQYF.

The chain uses TRBV20-1 and TRBJ2-1; possibly TRBD1 for D (6 bases). The CDR3 totals 14 residues. Trimming removed 3 bases from V and 3 bases from J, with 12 bases in between. The germline V gene has CDR1 DFQATT and CDR2 SNEGSKA (reference sequence). The CDR3 spells CSASWTEVYNEQFF. CDR3 nucleotides: TGCAGTGCTAGTTGGACAGAAGTCTACAATGAGCAGTTCTTC.

The rearrangement uses TRBV6-5 and TRBJ1-2; D uncertain. V dropped 0 bases and J dropped 4 bases, with 9 bases sitting between them. Per the germline V gene, CDR1 is MNHEY and CDR2 is SVGAGI. This CDR3 comprises 14 residues. The DNA for the CDR3 is TGTGCCAGCAGTTACTCGATCAGTCTCTATGGCTACACCTTC. Its translation: CASSYSISLYGYTF.

The chain has TRBV5-4 and TRBJ1-2, with D possibly being TRBD1 (5 bases). The CDR3 totals 15 residues. Trimming left V 0 bases short and J 6 bases short, with 15 bases between. CDR1 is SGHNT and CDR2 is YYREEE in the germline V gene (reference sequence). The CDR3 nucleotides read TGTGCCAGCAGCTTGGGGATTGGGGGGGGAAATGGCTACACCTTC. This gives the protein CASSLGIGGGNGYTF.

The CDR3 DNA reads TGTGCCAGCAGCTTGGGGGGTCCCCAAGAGACCCAGTACTTC. Translating it yields CASSLGGPQETQYF. V is TRBV7-8 and J is TRBJ2-5, with a possible D match to TRBD2 (6 bases). Germline V lookup: CDR1 SGHVS, CDR2 FQNEAQ. V lost 3 bases and J lost 1, with 9 bases in between. The CDR3 has 14 amino acids.

The V and J genes are TRBV2 and TRBJ1-4, with 9 bases aligning to TRBD1. Germline V lookup: CDR1 SNHLY, CDR2 FYNNEI. The CDR3 extends over 16 amino acids. The junction had 15 bases not matched to a gene; V was cut back by 8 bases and J by 8 bases. The CDR3 protein is CASLADYRGRGEKLFF. For the CDR3, the DNA is TGTGCCAGCCTTGCCGACTACAGGGGGCGTGGGGAAAAACTGTTTTTT.

This chain links TRBV27 with TRBJ2-7, with D perhaps TRBD2 (6 bases). With 8 bases removed from V and 2 bases from J, the gap between germline ends came to 19 bases. CDR1 MNHEY and CDR2 SMNVEV come from the germline V gene (reference sequence). The CDR3 consists of 15 residues. As DNA, the CDR3 is TGTGCCAGCCGCATCGGGGGAGGCATGGCCTACGAGCAGTACTTC. Its translation is CASRIGGGMAYEQYF.

The chain joins TRBV5-5 to TRBJ2-7; D is undetermined. Germline V gives CDR1 SGHKS, CDR2 YYEKEE (reference sequence). The CDR3 runs 12 residues. Trimming shortened V by 0 bases and J by 3 bases, and 4 bases separated the two germline ends. The CDR3 sequence is CASSLAVYEQYF. The CDR3 DNA reads TGTGCCAGCAGCTTGGCGGTCTACGAGCAGTACTTC.

The gene calls are TRBV10-1 and TRBJ1-2; D call uncertain. The CDR3 extends over 13 amino acids. V lost 4 bases, J lost 5 bases, and 11 bases lay in between. Looked up from germline, CDR1 is WNHNN and CDR2 is SYGVQD (reference sequence). This chain's CDR3 is CASSGTAGYGYTF. The CDR3 DNA follows: TGCGCCAGCAGTGGAACAGCTGGATATGGCTACACCTTC.

The chain uses TRBV6-2 or TRBV6-3 and TRBJ1-2; D is unclear. The CDR3 has 12 amino acids. V was trimmed by 4 bases and J by 4 bases, leaving 7 bases between them. The germline CDR1 and CDR2 sequences are MNHEY and SVGEGT. The CDR3 nucleotides read TGTGCCAGCAGTTCTACCCTCTATGGCTACACCTTC. It codes for CASSSTLYGYTF.

The chain recombines TRBV6-5 with TRBJ2-3; maybe TRBD2 (6 bases). Germline V gives CDR1 MNHEY, CDR2 SVGAGI. The V gene lost 6 bases and the J gene lost 2 bases, with 15 bases spanning the gap. CDR3 length equals 15 residues. The CDR3 loop reads CASSPRGLLTDTQYF. For the CDR3, the DNA is TGTGCCAGCAGCCCCCGGGGGTTACTCACAGATACGCAGTATTTT.

This chain connects TRBV5-6 to TRBJ1-1, with TRBD1 matching over 7 bases. Germline V lookup: CDR1 SGHDT, CDR2 YYEEEE. This CDR3 spans 14 amino acids. With V trimmed by 6 bases and J by 4 bases, 9 bases remained unmatched. The CDR3 reads CASTLDRVSTEAFF. The CDR3 coding sequence is TGTGCCAGCACCCTCGACAGGGTGAGCACTGAAGCTTTCTTT.

The chain employs TRBV2 and TRBJ2-7; 7 bases are a match to TRBD2. The CDR3 runs to 14 residues. Per germline, CDR1 SNHLY and CDR2 FYNNEI. With 7 bases clipped from V and 6 bases from J, the junction kept 12 bases outside the gene matches. The CDR3 bases are TGTGCCAGCAAGCCGGGACTACCCAGAGCCGAGCAGTACTTC. Amino acids: CASKPGLPRAEQYF.

The chain recombines TRBV7-2 with TRBJ1-6; 8 nucleotides agree with TRBD1. Germline V CDR1 and CDR2: SGHTA, FQGNSA. The CDR3 length is 14 residues. Losses at the gene ends were 6 bases for V and 13 bases for J; bases not matched to a gene: 11. CDR3 nucleotide sequence: TGTGCCAGCAGTCCAGGACAGGGCTCCTCTCCCCTCCACTTT. This codes for CASSPGQGSSPLHF. Looking up the rest from reference TRBV7-2 and TRBJ1-6 gives the full variable domain: GAGVSQSPSNKVTEKGKDVELRCDPISGHTALYWYRQSLGQGLEFLIYFQGNSAPDKSGLPSDRFSAERTGGSVSTLTIQRTQQEDSAVYLCASSPGQGSSPLHFGNGTRLTVT.

V is TRBV24-1 and J is TRBJ2-7, with TRBD1 matching over 9 bases. The junction had 9 bases not matched to a gene; V was cut back by 9 bases and J by 1 base. CDR3 length equals 15 residues. Germline lookup yields CDR1 KGHDR and CDR2 SFDVKD. The CDR3 loop reads CATPPSGQGSYEQYF. The CDR3, as DNA: TGTGCCACCCCACCCTCGGGACAGGGTTCCTACGAGCAGTACTTC.

The rearrangement joins TRBV3-1 (or the pseudogene TRBV3-2) to TRBJ2-2, with TRBD2 matching over 7 bases. The germline V gene has CDR1 LGHDT and CDR2 YNNKEL (reference sequence). J was trimmed by 6 bases and V by 0 bases; bases with no gene match: 4. The length of the CDR3 is 15 residues. CDR3 sequence (DNA): TGTGCCAGCAGCCAAGAAGGCGGGAGCCCCGGGGAGCTGTTTTTT. Its protein product is CASSQEGGSPGELFF.